This TCR beta chain came from a study of T-cell reconstitution after alpha-beta-depleted transplantation in children. This clonotype has at least ten counts. Germline V gene lookup returns CDR1 MNHEY and CDR2 SMNVEV (reference sequence). The CDR3 runs to 13 residues. Deletions cut 4 bases from V and 5 bases from J, with 12 bases between. Library preparation (for TCRbeta) was performed with unique molecular identifiers. A single record per CDR3 protein comes from TCRdb applying MiXCR to the PCR reads. The table includes hundreds of thousands of distinct CDR3 sequences, around a sixth detected once. This clonotype was sampled from a human donor who donated a stem cell graft to a child with acute myeloid leukemia. The J gene is TRBJ2-7, the V gene TRBV27; D is possibly TRBD2 (6 bases). The source material was PBMCs from the stem cell graft donor, sampled from the stem cell graft. The CDR3 DNA reads TGTGCCAGCAGTTCGAGCGGGTGGGACGAGCAGTACTTC. This encodes CASSSSGWDEQYF.